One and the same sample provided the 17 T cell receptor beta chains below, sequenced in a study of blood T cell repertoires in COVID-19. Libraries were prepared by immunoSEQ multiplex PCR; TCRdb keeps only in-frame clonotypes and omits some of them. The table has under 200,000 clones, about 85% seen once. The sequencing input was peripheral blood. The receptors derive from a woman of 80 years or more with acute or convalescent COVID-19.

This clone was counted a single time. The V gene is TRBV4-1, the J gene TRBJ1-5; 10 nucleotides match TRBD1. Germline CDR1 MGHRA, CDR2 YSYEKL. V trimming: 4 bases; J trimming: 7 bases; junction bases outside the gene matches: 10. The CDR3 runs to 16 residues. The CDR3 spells CASSPSDRGYLQPQHF. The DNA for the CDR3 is TGCGCCAGCAGCCCCTCGGACAGGGGGTATCTACAGCCCCAGCATTTT.

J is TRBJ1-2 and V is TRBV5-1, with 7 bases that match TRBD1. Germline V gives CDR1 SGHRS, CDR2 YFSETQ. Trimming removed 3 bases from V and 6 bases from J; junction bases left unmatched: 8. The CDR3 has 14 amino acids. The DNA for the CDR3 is TGCGCCAGCAGCTATGCAACAGGGGCTGATGGCTACACCTTC. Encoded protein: CASSYATGADGYTF.

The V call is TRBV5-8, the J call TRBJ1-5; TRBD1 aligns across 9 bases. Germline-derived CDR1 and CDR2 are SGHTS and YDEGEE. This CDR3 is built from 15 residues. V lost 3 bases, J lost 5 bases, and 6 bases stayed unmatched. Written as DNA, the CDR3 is TGTGCCAGCAGCTGGGGGACAGGGCAGGATCAGCCCCAGCATTTT. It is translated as CASSWGTGQDQPQHF.

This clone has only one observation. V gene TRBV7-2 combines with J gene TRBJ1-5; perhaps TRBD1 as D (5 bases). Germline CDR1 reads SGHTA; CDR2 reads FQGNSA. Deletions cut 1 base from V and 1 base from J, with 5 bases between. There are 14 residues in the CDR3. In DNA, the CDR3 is TGTGCCAGCAGCTTAGACAGGAGCAATCAGCCCCAGCATTTT. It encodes CASSLDRSNQPQHF.

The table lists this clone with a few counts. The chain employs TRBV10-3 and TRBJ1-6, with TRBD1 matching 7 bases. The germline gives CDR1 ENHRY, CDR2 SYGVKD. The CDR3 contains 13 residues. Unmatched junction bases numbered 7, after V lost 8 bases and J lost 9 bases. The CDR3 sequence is CAIGTAHGSPLHF. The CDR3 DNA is TGTGCCATCGGGACAGCCCATGGTTCACCCCTCCACTTT.

CDR3 nucleotides: TGTGCCAGCAGCTTAGGACATATTCGGTCATCCTACGAGCAGTACTTC. It yields the protein CASSLGHIRSSYEQYF. The chain combines TRBV7-9 with TRBJ2-7; D ambiguous. The CDR3 contains 16 residues. CDR1 is SEHNR, CDR2 FQNEAQ, per germline (reference sequence). V was clipped by 1 base and J by 1 base, with 14 bases between them.

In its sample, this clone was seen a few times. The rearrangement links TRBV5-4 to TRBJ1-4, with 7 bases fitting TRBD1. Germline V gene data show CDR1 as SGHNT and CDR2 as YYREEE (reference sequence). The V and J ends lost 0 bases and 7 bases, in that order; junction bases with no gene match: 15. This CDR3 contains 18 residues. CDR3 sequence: CASSLAGGRGMSGEKLFF. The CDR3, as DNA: TGTGCCAGCAGCTTGGCCGGTGGCAGGGGGATGTCTGGTGAAAAACTGTTTTTT. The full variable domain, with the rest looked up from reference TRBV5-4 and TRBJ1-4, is ETGVTQSPTHLIKTRGQQVTLRCSSQSGHNTVSWYQQALGQGPQFIFQYYREEENGRGNFPPRFSGLQFPNYSSELNVNALELDDSALYLCASSLAGGRGMSGEKLFFGSGTQLSVL.

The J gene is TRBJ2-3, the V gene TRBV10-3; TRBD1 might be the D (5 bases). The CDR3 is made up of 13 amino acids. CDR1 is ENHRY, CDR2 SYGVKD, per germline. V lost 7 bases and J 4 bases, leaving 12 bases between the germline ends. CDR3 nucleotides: TGTGCCATCACCTCGGACACTTCAGATACGCAGTATTTT. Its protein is CAITSDTSDTQYF.

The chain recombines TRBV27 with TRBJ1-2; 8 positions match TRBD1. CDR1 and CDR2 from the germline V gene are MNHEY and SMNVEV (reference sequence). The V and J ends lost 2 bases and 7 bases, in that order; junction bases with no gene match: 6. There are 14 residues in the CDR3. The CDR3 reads CASSLRPTGGGYTF. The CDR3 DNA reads TGTGCCAGCAGTTTACGACCCACAGGGGGTGGCTACACCTTC.

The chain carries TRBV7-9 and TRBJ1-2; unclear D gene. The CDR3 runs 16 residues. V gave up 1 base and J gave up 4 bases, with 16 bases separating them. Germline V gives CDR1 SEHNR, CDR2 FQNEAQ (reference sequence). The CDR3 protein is CASSLGGPSETYGYTF. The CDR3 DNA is TGTGCCAGCAGCTTAGGAGGGCCGTCGGAAACCTATGGCTACACCTTC.

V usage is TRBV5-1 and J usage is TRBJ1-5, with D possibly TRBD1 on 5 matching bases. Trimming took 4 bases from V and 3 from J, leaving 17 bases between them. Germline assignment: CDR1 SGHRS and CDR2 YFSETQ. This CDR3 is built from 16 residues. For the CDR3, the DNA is TGCGCCAGCAGCCGACTGCCCAGGGATCCCAATCAGCCCCAGCATTTT. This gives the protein CASSRLPRDPNQPQHF.

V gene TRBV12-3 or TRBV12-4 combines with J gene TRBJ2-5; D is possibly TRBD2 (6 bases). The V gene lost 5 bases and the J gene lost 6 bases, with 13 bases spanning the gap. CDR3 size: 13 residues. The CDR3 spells CASSPRESKTQYF. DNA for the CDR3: TGTGCCAGCAGTCCACGGGAGTCGAAGACCCAGTACTTC.

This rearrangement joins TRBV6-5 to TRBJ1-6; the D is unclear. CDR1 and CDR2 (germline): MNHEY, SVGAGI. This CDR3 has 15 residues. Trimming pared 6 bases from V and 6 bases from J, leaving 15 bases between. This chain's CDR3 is CASRTLGSVNSPLHF. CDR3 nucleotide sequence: TGTGCCAGCAGGACCCTCGGGAGTGTTAATTCACCCCTCCACTTT.

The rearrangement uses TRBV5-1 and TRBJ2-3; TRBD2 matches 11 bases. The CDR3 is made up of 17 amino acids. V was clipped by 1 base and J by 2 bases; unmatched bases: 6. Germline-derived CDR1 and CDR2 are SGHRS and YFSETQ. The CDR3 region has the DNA TGCGCCAGCAGCTTGAGGGGTAGCGGGAGGGCCACAGATACGCAGTATTTT. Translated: CASSLRGSGRATDTQYF.

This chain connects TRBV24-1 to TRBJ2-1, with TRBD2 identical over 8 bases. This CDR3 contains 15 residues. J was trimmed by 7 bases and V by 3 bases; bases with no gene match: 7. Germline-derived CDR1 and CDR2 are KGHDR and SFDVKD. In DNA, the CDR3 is TGTGCCACCAGTGATCACCCTAGCGGGCGTAATGAGCAGTTCTTC. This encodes CATSDHPSGRNEQFF.

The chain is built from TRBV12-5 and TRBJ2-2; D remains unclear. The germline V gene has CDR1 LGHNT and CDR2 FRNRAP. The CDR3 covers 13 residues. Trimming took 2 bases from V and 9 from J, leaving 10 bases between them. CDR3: CASGLPIQRELFF. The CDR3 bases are TGTGCTAGTGGTTTGCCGATACAACGGGAGCTGTTTTTT.

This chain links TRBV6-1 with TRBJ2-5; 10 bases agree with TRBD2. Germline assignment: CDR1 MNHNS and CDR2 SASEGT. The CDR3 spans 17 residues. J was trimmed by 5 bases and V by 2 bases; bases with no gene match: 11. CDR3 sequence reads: CASSETLGSGGKETQYF. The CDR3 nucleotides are TGTGCCAGCAGTGAAACCTTAGGTAGCGGGGGGAAGGAGACCCAGTACTTC.